This entry concerns a single T cell receptor beta chain. Antigen: not known. As originally analysed: Lowest detectable productive clonotype frequency was 2.59 x 10-5. The method was immunoSEQ multiplex PCR; TCRdb's version includes in-frame clones alone and lacks a portion of them. D and trimming come from the DNA, and the V and J calls and clone size come from that table. The repertoire holds fewer than 7,500 clones, roughly 80% seen once, with under 75% in the top ten. V shed 6 bases, J shed 2 bases, and the junction held 6 bases outside the gene matches. Germline lookup yields CDR1 MNHNS and CDR2 SASEGT. This CDR3 region has 14 residues. The data belong to a study of STAT5B mutations in CD4+ large granular lymphocyte leukemia. Broader study findings: Main leukemic clonotypes were patient-specific, but about 25% appeared at low frequency elsewhere. Patient CD4-sorted repertoires looked more clonal than healthy CD4+ repertoires, even without putative leukemic clones. Top patient clones used TRBV06 genes more often: 8/27 versus 2/35 in controls.

Sample: PBMCs. This chain connects TRBV6-1 to TRBJ1-1; 7 nucleotides match TRBD1. The receptor comes from an elderly man with CD4+ T-cell large granular lymphocyte leukemia. In DNA form, the CDR3 reads TGTGCCAGCAGGCGACAGGGCCGAAACACTGAAGCTTTCTTT. Translating gives CASRRQGRNTEAFF.